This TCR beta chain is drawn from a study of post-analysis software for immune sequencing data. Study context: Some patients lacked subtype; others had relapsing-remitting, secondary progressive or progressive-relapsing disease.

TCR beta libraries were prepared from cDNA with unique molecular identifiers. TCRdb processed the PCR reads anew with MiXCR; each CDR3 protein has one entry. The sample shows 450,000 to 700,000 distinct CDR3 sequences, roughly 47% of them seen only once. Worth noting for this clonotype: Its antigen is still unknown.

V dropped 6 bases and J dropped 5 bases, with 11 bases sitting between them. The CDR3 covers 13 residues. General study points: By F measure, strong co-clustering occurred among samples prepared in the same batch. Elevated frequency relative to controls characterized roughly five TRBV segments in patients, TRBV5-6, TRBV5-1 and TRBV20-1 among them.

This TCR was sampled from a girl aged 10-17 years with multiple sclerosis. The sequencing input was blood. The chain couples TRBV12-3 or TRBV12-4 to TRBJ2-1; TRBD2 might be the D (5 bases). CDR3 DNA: TGTGCCAGCAGCCGGCGGGCGGACAATGAGCAGTTCTTC. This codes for CASSRRADNEQFF.